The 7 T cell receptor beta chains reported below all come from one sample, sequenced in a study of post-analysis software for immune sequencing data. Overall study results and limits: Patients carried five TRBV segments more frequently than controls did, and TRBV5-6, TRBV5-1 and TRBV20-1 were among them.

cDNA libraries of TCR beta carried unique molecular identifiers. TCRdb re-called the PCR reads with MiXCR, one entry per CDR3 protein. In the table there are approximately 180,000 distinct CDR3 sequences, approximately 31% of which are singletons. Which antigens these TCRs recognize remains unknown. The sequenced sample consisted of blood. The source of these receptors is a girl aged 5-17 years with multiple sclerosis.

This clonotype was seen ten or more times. The DNA of the CDR3 is TGTGCCAGCAGTGAGGGGCTTCAGCCCCAGCATTTT. Translation gives CASSEGLQPQHF. This chain links TRBV12-3 or TRBV12-4 with TRBJ1-5, with D possibly TRBD1 on 5 matching bases. The CDR3 is 12 amino acids. Trimming took off 5 bases at V and 6 bases at J, with 8 bases between the two ends.

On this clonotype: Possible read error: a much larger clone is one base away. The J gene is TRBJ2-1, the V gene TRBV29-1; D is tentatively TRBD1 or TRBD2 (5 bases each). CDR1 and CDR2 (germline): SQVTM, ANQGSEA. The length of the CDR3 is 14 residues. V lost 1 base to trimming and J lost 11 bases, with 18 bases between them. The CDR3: CSVEGGEGSTKQFF. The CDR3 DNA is TGCAGCGTTGAAGGGGGCGAGGGGAGCACTAAGCAGTTCTTC.

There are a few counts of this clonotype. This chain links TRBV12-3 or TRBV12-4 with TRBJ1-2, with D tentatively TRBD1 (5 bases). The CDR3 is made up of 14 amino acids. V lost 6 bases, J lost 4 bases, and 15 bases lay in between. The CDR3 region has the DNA TGTGCCAGCAGACAAACGGCAGGGTCCTATGGCTACACCTTC. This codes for CASRQTAGSYGYTF.

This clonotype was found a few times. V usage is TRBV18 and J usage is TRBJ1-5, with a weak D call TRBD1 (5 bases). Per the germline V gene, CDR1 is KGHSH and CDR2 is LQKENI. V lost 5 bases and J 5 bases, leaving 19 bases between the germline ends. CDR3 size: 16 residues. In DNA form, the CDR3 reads TGTGCCAGCTCAACTTCCGGGACGGCTGCTTATCAGCCCCAGCATTTT. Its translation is CASSTSGTAAYQPQHF.

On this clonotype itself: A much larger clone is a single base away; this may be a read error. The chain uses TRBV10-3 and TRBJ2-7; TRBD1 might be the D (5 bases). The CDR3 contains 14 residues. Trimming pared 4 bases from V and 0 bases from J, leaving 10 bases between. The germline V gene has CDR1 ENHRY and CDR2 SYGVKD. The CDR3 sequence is CAISGRALSYEQYF. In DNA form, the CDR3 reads TGTGCCATCAGTGGCAGGGCCCTCTCCTACGAGCAGTACTTC.

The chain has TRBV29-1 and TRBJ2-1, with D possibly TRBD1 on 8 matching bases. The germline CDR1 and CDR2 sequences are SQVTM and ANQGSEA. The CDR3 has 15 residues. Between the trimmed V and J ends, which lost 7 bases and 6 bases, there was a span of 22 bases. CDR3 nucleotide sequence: TGCAGCGCGGCACAGGGGGGGGGGTCATTCAATGAGCAGTTCTTC. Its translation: CSAAQGGGSFNEQFF.

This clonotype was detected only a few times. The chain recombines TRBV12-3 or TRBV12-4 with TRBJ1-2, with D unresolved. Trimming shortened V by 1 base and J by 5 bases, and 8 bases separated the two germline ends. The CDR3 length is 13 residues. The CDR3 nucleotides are TGTGCCAGCAGTTTAGGGCAGGCGTATGGCTACACCTTC. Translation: CASSLGQAYGYTF.